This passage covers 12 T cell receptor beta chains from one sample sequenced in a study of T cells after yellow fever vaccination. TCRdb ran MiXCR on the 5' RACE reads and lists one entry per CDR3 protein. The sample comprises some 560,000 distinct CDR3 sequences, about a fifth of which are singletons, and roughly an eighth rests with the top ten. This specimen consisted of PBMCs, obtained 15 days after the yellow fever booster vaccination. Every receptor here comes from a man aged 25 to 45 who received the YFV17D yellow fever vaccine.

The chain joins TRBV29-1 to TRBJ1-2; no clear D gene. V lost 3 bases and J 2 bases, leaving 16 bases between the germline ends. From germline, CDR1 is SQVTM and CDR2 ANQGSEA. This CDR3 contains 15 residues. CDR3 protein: CSVESPTTRNYGYTF. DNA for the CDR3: TGCAGCGTTGAGTCCCCCACTACCAGGAACTATGGCTACACCTTC. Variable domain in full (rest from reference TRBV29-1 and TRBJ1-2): SAVISQKPSRDICQRGTSLTIQCQVDSQVTMMFWYRQQPGQSLTLIATANQGSEATYESGFVIDKFPISRPNLTFSTLTVSNMSPEDSSIYLCSVESPTTRNYGYTFGSGTRLTVV.

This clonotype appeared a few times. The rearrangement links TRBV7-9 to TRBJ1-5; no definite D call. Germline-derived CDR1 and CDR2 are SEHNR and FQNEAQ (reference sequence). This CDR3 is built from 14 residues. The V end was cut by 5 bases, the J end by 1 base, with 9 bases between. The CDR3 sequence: CASSPRGSNQPQHF. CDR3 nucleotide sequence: TGTGCCAGCAGCCCTCGGGGAAGCAATCAGCCCCAGCATTTT.

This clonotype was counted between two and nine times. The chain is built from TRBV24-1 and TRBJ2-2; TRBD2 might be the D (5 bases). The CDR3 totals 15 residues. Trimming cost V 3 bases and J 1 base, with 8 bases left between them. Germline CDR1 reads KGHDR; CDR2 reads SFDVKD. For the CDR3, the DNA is TGTGCCACCAGTGATAGGACTCGGAACACCGGGGAGCTGTTTTTT. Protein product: CATSDRTRNTGELFF.

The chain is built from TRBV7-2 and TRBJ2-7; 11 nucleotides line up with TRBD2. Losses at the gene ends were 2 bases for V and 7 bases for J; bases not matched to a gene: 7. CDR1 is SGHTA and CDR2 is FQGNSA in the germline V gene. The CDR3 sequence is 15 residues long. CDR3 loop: CASSLPLAGGREQYF. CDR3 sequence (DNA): TGTGCCAGCAGCTTACCCCTAGCGGGAGGTCGGGAGCAGTACTTC.

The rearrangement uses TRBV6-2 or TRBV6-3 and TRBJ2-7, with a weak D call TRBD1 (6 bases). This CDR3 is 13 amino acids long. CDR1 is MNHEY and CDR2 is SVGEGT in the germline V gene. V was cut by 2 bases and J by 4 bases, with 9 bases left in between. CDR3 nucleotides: TGTGCCAGCAGTTACCCCCAGGGGTACGAGCAGTACTTC. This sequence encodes CASSYPQGYEQYF.

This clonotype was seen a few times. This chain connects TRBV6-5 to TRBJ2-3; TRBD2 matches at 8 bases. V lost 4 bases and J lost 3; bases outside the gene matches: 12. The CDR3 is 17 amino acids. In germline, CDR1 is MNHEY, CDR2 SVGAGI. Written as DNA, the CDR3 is TGTGCCAGCAGTTCCATCGGGGGGGAGGGCCGAACAGATACGCAGTATTTT. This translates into CASSSIGGEGRTDTQYF.

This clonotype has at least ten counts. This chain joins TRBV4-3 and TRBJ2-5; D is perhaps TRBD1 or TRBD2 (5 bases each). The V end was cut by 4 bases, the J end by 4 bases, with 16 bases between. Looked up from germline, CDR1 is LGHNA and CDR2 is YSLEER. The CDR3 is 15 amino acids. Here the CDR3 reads CASSRSPGTSETQYF. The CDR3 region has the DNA TGCGCCAGCAGCCGCAGCCCCGGGACCTCAGAGACCCAGTACTTC.

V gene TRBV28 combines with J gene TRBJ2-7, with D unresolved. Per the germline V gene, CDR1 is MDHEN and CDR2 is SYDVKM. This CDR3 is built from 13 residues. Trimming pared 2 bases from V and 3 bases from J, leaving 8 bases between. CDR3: CASSLSTDYEQYF. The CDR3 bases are TGTGCCAGCAGTTTAAGCACCGACTACGAGCAGTACTTC.

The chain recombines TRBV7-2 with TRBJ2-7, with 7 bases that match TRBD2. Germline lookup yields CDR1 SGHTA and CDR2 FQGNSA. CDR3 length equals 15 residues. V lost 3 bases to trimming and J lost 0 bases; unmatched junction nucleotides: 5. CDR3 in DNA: TGTGCCAGCAGCTTGCTCCCTAGCGGCTCCTACGAGCAGTACTTC. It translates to CASSLLPSGSYEQYF.

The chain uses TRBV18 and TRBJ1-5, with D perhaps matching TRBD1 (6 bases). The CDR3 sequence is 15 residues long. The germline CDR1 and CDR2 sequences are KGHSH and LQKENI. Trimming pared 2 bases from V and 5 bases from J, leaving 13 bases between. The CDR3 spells CASSPWGAQDQPQHF. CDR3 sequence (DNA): TGTGCCAGCTCACCATGGGGGGCGCAGGATCAGCCCCAGCATTTT.

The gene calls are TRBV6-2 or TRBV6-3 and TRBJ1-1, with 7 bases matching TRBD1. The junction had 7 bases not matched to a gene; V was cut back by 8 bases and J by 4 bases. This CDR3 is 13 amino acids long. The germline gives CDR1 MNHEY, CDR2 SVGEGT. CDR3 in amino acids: CASVRQGSTEAFF. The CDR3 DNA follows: TGTGCCAGCGTAAGACAGGGAAGCACTGAAGCTTTCTTT.

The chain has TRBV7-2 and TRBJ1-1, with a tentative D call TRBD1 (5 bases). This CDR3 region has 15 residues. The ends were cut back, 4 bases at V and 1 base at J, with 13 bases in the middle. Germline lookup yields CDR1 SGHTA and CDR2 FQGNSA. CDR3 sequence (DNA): TGTGCCAGCAGCTCATCTGGACACCCGAACACTGAAGCTTTCTTT. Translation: CASSSSGHPNTEAFF.